This T cell receptor beta chain was observed in a study of post-analysis software for immune sequencing data. Whole-study results and caveats: Patients carried roughly five TRBV segments more frequently than controls did, and TRBV5-6, TRBV5-1 and TRBV20-1 were among them. The F measure placed samples prepared in the same batch into strongly shared clusters.

cDNA libraries of TCR beta carried unique molecular identifiers. TCRdb reanalysed the PCR reads using MiXCR and keeps one entry per CDR3 protein. Of 550,000 to 700,000 distinct CDR3 sequences in the sample, roughly 47% were seen once. The length of the CDR3 is 14 residues. V shed 5 bases and J 11 bases; nucleotides not matched to a gene: 12. This clonotype has a handful of counts. Its antigen is currently unknown. The sequence came from a girl between 5 and 17 years old with multiple sclerosis. This chain joins TRBV12-3 or TRBV12-4 and TRBJ2-5, with 9 nucleotides matching TRBD1. Sequencing input: blood. The CDR3 region is CASSRTGEKSEQYF. CDR3 nucleotides: TGTGCCAGCAGTCGGACAGGGGAGAAGAGTGAGCAGTACTTC.